The 14 T cell receptor beta chains listed next were all sequenced from one sample in a study of cytomegalovirus exposure and HLA in healthy donors. PCR used 60 Vbeta primers and 13 Jbeta primers. Clones were read by immunoSEQ multiplex PCR, and TCRdb kept only the in-frame ones, dropping some. The sample includes about 130,000 clones, around four fifths of them seen just once. The sample was PBMCs. The source is a female donor in good health and CMV-seronegative.

The chain combines TRBV4-3 with TRBJ1-5; D gene ambiguous. The germline V gene has CDR1 LGHNA and CDR2 YSLEER. The V end was cut by 0 bases, the J end by 6 bases, with 9 bases between. The CDR3 has 14 amino acids. CDR3 in amino acids: CASSQDASVQPQHF. The CDR3 bases are TGCGCCAGCAGCCAAGATGCCAGCGTTCAGCCCCAGCATTTT.

V is TRBV5-1 and J is TRBJ1-4; tentatively, D is TRBD1 (6 bases). The CDR3 spans 15 residues. Trimming stripped 4 bases from V and 2 bases from J, with 12 bases between. CDR1 is SGHRS and CDR2 is YFSETQ in the germline V gene. As DNA, the CDR3 is TGCGCCAGCAGCATAAACAGGGTTACTAATGAAAAACTGTTTTTT. This sequence encodes CASSINRVTNEKLFF. Full variable domain (rest looked up from reference TRBV5-1 and TRBJ1-4): KAGVTQTPRYLIKTRGQQVTLSCSPISGHRSVSWYQQTPGQGLQFLFEYFSETQRNKGNFPGRFSGRQFSNSRSEMNVSTLELGDSALYLCASSINRVTNEKLFFGSGTQLSVL.

The rearrangement joins TRBV18 to TRBJ2-1; 8 bases match TRBD2. This CDR3 spans 15 amino acids. Germline-derived CDR1 and CDR2 are KGHSH and LQKENI. J lost 5 bases, V lost 2 bases, and 5 bases had no gene match. Written as DNA, the CDR3 is TGTGCCAGCTCACCAGAAACTAGCGGTCACAATGAGCAGTTCTTC. Protein: CASSPETSGHNEQFF.

As to this clone: The same CDR3 arises from other DNA sequences in this sample as well. V gene TRBV11-2 combines with J gene TRBJ1-2; a possible D gene is TRBD1 (5 bases). Trimming cost V 1 base and J 11 bases, with 8 bases left between them. The germline V gene encodes CDR1 SGHAT and CDR2 FQNNGV. This CDR3 has 11 residues. CDR3 residues: CASSLGGGYTF. CDR3 DNA: TGTGCCAGCAGCTTAGGGGGGGGTTACACCTTC.

The chain couples TRBV13 to TRBJ1-1; D remains ambiguous. The CDR3 consists of 13 residues. The germline CDR1 and CDR2 sequences are PRHDT and FYEKMQ (reference sequence). Deletions cut 1 base from V and 7 bases from J, with 10 bases between. The CDR3 spells CASSLAPAGEAFF. The CDR3 DNA follows: TGTGCCAGCAGCTTAGCCCCCGCGGGTGAAGCTTTCTTT.

This clone appeared a few times. The chain joins TRBV5-1 to TRBJ1-2; D remains ambiguous. The CDR3 length is 12 residues. V lost 0 bases and J lost 8, with 8 bases in between. Looked up from germline, CDR1 is SGHRS and CDR2 is YFSETQ. DNA of the CDR3: TGCGCCAGCAGCTTGGAGCCCGAAGGCTACACCTTC. Translation gives CASSLEPEGYTF.

The V call is TRBV7-6, the J call TRBJ2-3; 9 nucleotides line up with TRBD2. Trimming removed 7 bases from V and 2 bases from J; junction bases left unmatched: 7. Germline V gene sequence: CDR1 SGHVS, CDR2 FNYEAQ. The CDR3 has 15 amino acids. The CDR3, as DNA: TGTGCCAGCAACCCGACTAGCGGAAACACAGATACGCAGTATTTT. It codes for CASNPTSGNTDTQYF. The full variable domain, rest sourced from reference TRBV7-6 and TRBJ2-3, is GAGVSQSPRYKVTKRGQDVALRCDPISGHVSLYWYRQALGQGPEFLTYFNYEAQQDKSGLPNDRFSAERPEGSISTLTIQRTEQRDSAMYRCASNPTSGNTDTQYFGPGTRLTVL.

This clone has a handful of counts. The genes are TRBV6-6 and TRBJ1-3, with D possibly TRBD1 on 6 matching bases. V was pared by 6 bases and J by 2 bases, with 11 bases between. Germline CDR1 MNHNY, CDR2 SVGAGI (reference sequence). The length of the CDR3 is 14 residues. CDR3 sequence reads: CASSLDRPGNTIYF. In DNA, the CDR3 is TGTGCCAGCAGCCTTGACAGGCCTGGAAACACCATATATTTT.

This clone showed up just a few times. This chain uses TRBV27 with TRBJ2-5; perhaps TRBD1 as D (5 bases). Trimming pared 2 bases from V and 2 bases from J, leaving 6 bases between. CDR3 length: 13 amino acids. Germline lookup yields CDR1 MNHEY and CDR2 SMNVEV (reference sequence). CDR3 amino acids: CASSLQGQETQYF. The CDR3 bases are TGTGCCAGCAGTTTACAGGGTCAAGAGACCCAGTACTTC.

The chain uses TRBV18 and TRBJ1-5; D remains unclear. V was clipped by 3 bases and J by 0 bases, with 12 bases between them. Germline V gene lookup returns CDR1 KGHSH and CDR2 LQKENI. CDR3 length: 16 amino acids. The CDR3 is CASSPVGGNSNQPQHF. The CDR3 bases are TGTGCCAGCTCACCTGTTGGCGGGAATAGCAATCAGCCCCAGCATTTT.

This clone was counted a single time. The V gene is TRBV29-1, the J gene TRBJ2-1, with 11 positions matching TRBD2. With V trimmed by 4 bases and J by 4 bases, 6 bases remained unmatched. This CDR3 comprises 15 residues. From germline, CDR1 is SQVTM and CDR2 ANQGSEA. The CDR3 DNA reads as TGCAGCGTTGCCCCACTAGCGGGGGCATACAATGAGCAGTTCTTC. This codes for CSVAPLAGAYNEQFF.

This clone was detected only a few times. V gene TRBV30 combines with J gene TRBJ2-3, with D unresolved. Germline V gene sequence: CDR1 GTSNPN, CDR2 SVGIG (reference sequence). V was pared by 3 bases and J by 0 bases, with 4 bases between. The CDR3 length is 12 residues. CDR3 sequence reads: CAWRSSTDTQYF. The CDR3, as DNA: TGTGCCTGGAGATCTAGCACAGATACGCAGTATTTT.

V usage is TRBV19 and J usage is TRBJ1-4; a weak D match, TRBD1 (5 bases). The CDR3 sequence is 16 residues long. V was cut by 5 bases and J by 4 bases, with 17 bases left in between. CDR1 is LNHDA and CDR2 is SQIVND in the germline V gene (reference sequence). Here the CDR3 reads CASSVGLLGGNEKLFF. The CDR3 nucleotides read TGTGCCAGTAGTGTGGGCCTCCTCGGGGGTAATGAAAAACTGTTTTTT.

The chain employs TRBV6-5 and TRBJ1-1, with 8 nucleotides matching TRBD1. V trimming: 4 bases; J trimming: 2 bases; junction bases outside the gene matches: 9. CDR3 length: 16 residues. Germline CDR1 reads MNHEY; CDR2 reads SVGAGI. DNA for the CDR3: TGTGCCAGCAGTTTCAATGACAGGGGCATTAACACTGAAGCTTTCTTT. Amino acid sequence: CASSFNDRGINTEAFF.